This T cell receptor beta chain was captured by sequencing in a study of T cells after yellow fever vaccination. Study information: Researchers used SMART-Seq v4 Ultra Low Input to prepare fractions that had low cell numbers. Notes on the study in general: From the bulk population, abundant clonotypes could contaminate and appear within FACS-sorted repertoires.

Worth noting for this clonotype: The antigen remains unidentified.

5'RACE template switching produced TCR cDNA carrying a universal primer site and UMIs. TCRdb independently ran MiXCR on the 5' RACE reads; one entry per CDR3 protein. The sample contains more than 90,000 distinct CDR3 sequences, about 7% of which appear only once. With 3 bases removed from V and 0 bases from J, the gap between germline ends came to 8 bases. The CDR3 length is 14 residues. Per the germline V gene, CDR1 is SEHNR and CDR2 is FQNEAQ (reference sequence). The chain combines TRBV7-9 with TRBJ1-2; TRBD1 is a possible D gene (6 bases). The sequence was obtained from a man between 18 and 35 years old who received the YFV17D yellow fever vaccine. The sequences come from CD4+ T cells sorted from PBMCs, collected about 49 days after the first yellow fever vaccination. The CDR3 here is CASSFTGPNYGYTF. Written as DNA, the CDR3 is TGTGCCAGCAGCTTTACAGGGCCTAACTATGGCTACACCTTC. Using reference TRBV7-9 and TRBJ1-2 for the parts outside the CDR3, the full variable domain is DTGVSQNPRHKITKRGQNVTFRCDPISEHNRLYWYRQTLGQGPEFLTYFQNEAQLEKSRLLSDRFSAERPKGSFSTLEIQRTEQGDSAMYLCASSFTGPNYGYTFGSGTRLTVV.